The rows below give T cell receptor beta chains drawn from one sample of a study of cytomegalovirus exposure and HLA in healthy donors. TCRdb keeps only in-frame clones here, not all; method: immunoSEQ multiplex PCR. Found here are over 150,000 clones, 85% of them singletons; the top ten hold more than 15%. Sample: PBMCs. The origin of the receptors is a man younger than 30 in good health and CMV-seropositive. CDR3s include the opening cysteine and the closing phenylalanine or tryptophan. The D gene is left open where the match is weak. Clone sizes are given selectively: once, few, many, or a class where the clone is expanded.

size: few; V: TRBV30; D: .; J: TRBJ1-1; DNA: TGTGCCTGGATTACCAACAGGGAAGCTTTCTTT; CDR3: CAWITNREAFF
size: .; V: TRBV7-9; D: .; J: TRBJ1-2; DNA: TGTGCCAGCAGCTTATCAGACACCCCATATGGCTACACCTTC; CDR3: CASSLSDTPYGYTF
size: .; V: TRBV5-1; D: .; J: TRBJ2-2; DNA: TGCGCCAGCAGCTTCCCCGGGGACACCGGGGAGCTGTTTTTT; CDR3: CASSFPGDTGELFF
size: once; V: TRBV5-1; D: TRBD1; J: TRBJ2-1; DNA: TGCGCCAGCAATAAGGGGACAGCGACTACCCGACAGTTCTTC; CDR3: CASNKGTATTRQFF
size: .; V: TRBV10-3; D: TRBD1; J: TRBJ2-1; DNA: TGTGCCATCAGTGCCGGGACAGTATACAATGAGCAGTTCTTC; CDR3: CAISAGTVYNEQFF
size: .; V: TRBV7-7; D: TRBD2; J: TRBJ2-1; DNA: TGTGCTAGCAGCCGAAGGACTAGCGGGGACAATGAGCAGTTCTTC; CDR3: CASSRRTSGDNEQFF
size: .; V: TRBV6-5; D: TRBD1; J: TRBJ1-1; DNA: TGTGCCAGCAGTTCGGGGACCGCCAGGGGGCTTGCAGCTTTCTTT; CDR3: CASSSGTARGLAAFF
size: .; V: TRBV28; D: .; J: TRBJ2-7; DNA: TGTGCCAGCAGTTTGTCTGAATCCCCCAGGTACGAGCAGTACTTC; CDR3: CASSLSESPRYEQYF
size: .; V: TRBV4-1; D: TRBD2; J: TRBJ2-5; DNA: TGCGCCAGCAGCCAATTTTATCCAGCGGGAGGGCTAGAGACCCAGTACTTC; CDR3: CASSQFYPAGGLETQYF
size: few; V: TRBV5-1; D: TRBD2; J: TRBJ2-7; DNA: TGCGCCAGCAGCTTGGGAACAGCGGGGGAGCAGTACTTC; CDR3: CASSLGTAGEQYF
size: .; V: TRBV15; D: .; J: TRBJ2-5; DNA: TGTGCCACCAGCAGTGCCAGGAACGTGTACCAAGAGACCCAGTACTTC; CDR3: CATSSARNVYQETQYF
size: once; V: TRBV4-1; D: .; J: TRBJ1-1; DNA: TGCGCCAGCAGCCAAGATGTAGTGAACACTGAAGCTTTCTTT; CDR3: CASSQDVVNTEAFF
size: .; V: TRBV27; D: .; J: TRBJ1-4; DNA: TGTGCCAGCGGAAGGACTAATGAAAAACTATTTTTT; CDR3: CASGRTNEKLFF
size: .; V: TRBV28; D: TRBD1; J: TRBJ2-3; DNA: TGTGCCAGCAGTTCCGGGGACAGGGGGCTCACAGATACGCAGTATTTT; CDR3: CASSSGDRGLTDTQYF
size: .; V: TRBV30; D: .; J: TRBJ1-4; DNA: TGTGCCTGGACTCAGGGTGAAAAACTGTTTTTT; CDR3: CAWTQGEKLFF
size: few; V: TRBV7-9; D: TRBD1; J: TRBJ2-7; DNA: TGTGCCAGCAGCTTATGGGGACAGGGTGCCAACGAGCAGTACTTC; CDR3: CASSLWGQGANEQYF
size: .; V: TRBV6-1; D: .; J: TRBJ1-2; DNA: TGTGCCAGCAGTGAAACTTACAGGGCCATAAACTATGGCTACACCTTC; CDR3: CASSETYRAINYGYTF
size: .; V: TRBV2; D: TRBD2; J: TRBJ2-7; DNA: TGTGCCAGCAGTGAAGCGACTAGCGGGAGCTCCTACGAGCAGTACTTC; CDR3: CASSEATSGSSYEQYF
size: .; V: TRBV11-2; D: .; J: TRBJ1-3; DNA: TGTGCCAGCAGCCCCCACATGGGAGGGCAGGCTGGAAACACCATATATTTT; CDR3: CASSPHMGGQAGNTIYF
size: once; V: TRBV28; D: TRBD1; J: TRBJ1-1; DNA: TGTGCCAGCAGGCCCCGACAGGGTGAAGCTTTCTTT; CDR3: CASRPRQGEAFF
size: .; V: TRBV19; D: .; J: TRBJ2-1; DNA: TGTGCCAGTAGTAATAGCTTATCATACAATGAGCAGTTCTTC; CDR3: CASSNSLSYNEQFF
size: .; V: TRBV6-1; D: .; J: TRBJ1-3; DNA: TGTGCCACCCACTCTGGAAACACCATATATTTT; CDR3: CATHSGNTIYF
size: once; V: TRBV7-2; D: TRBD2; J: TRBJ2-7; DNA: TGTGCCAGCAGCTTAGCTAGCGGGGGGAGCTCCTACGAGCAGTACTTC; CDR3: CASSLASGGSSYEQYF
size: .; V: TRBV2; D: TRBD1; J: TRBJ1-1; DNA: TGTGCCAGCAGCCAACAGGGGTCGGCCACTGAAGCTTTCTTT; CDR3: CASSQQGSATEAFF
size: .; V: TRBV27; D: .; J: TRBJ1-4; DNA: TGTGCCACCCGTGGGGGCAACGAGGAAAAACTGTTTTTT; CDR3: CATRGGNEEKLFF